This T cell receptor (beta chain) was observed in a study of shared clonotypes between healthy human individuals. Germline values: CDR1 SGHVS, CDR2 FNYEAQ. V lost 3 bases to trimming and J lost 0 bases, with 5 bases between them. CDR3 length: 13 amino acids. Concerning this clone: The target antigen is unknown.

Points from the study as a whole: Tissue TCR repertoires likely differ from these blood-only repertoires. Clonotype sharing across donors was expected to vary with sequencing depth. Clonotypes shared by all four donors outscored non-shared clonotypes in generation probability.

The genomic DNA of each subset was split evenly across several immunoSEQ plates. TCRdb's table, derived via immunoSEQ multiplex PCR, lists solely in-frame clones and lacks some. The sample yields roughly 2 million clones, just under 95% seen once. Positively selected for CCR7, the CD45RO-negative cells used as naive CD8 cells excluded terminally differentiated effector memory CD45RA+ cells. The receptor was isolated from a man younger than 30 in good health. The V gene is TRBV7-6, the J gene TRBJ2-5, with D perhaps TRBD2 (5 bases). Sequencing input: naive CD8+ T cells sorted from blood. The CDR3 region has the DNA TGTGCCAGCAGCTTCGGGAACCAAGAGACCCAGTACTTC. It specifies CASSFGNQETQYF.